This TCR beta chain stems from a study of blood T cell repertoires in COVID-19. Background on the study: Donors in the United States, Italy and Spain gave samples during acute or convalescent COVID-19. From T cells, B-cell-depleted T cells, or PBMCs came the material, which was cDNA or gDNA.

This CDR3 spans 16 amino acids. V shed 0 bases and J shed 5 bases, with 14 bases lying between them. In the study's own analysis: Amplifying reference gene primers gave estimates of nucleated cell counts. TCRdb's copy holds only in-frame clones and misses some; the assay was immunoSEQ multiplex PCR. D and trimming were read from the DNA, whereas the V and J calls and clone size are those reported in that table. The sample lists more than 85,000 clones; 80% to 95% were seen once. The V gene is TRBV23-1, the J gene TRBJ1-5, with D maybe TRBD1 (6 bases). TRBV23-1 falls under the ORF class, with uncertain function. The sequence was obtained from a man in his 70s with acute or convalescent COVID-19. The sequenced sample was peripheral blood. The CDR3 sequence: CASSQSTGYRDQPQHF. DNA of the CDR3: TGCGCCAGCAGTCAATCTACAGGGTATAGGGATCAGCCCCAGCATTTT.